The 27 T cell receptor beta chains below all came from one sample that was sequenced in a study of vaccination effects on CD4 cells after COVID-19. The protocol was immunoSEQ multiplex PCR, while the TCRdb copy is restricted to in-frame clones and leaves out a portion. The profile shows about 41,000 clones, over 75% of them singletons. Antigen-specific CD4+ T cells were expanded (with viral peptide pools) by the ViraFEST assay ahead of sequencing. Following culture for about ten days, CD4+ T cells were isolated. Negative nucleocapsid antibody tests before and after vaccination confirmed no previous SARS-CoV-2 infection. For these receptors, no antigen is known. Here the sequenced sample was CD4+ T cells from PBMCs cultured with HCoV-NL63 spike peptides, taken before COVID-19 vaccination. The receptors stem from a human donor who received a COVID-19 vaccine.

The chain recombines TRBV29-1 with TRBJ2-1; possible D gene TRBD1, 7 bases. V shed 5 bases and J shed 7 bases, with 21 bases lying between them. The V gene's germline CDR1 is SQVTM and CDR2 ANQGSEA. The CDR3 spans 15 residues. The CDR3 loop is CSVSPGGRRVNEQFF. The CDR3 DNA reads TGCAGCGTTTCCCCAGGGGGGAGACGGGTGAATGAGCAGTTCTTC.

The gene calls are TRBV5-1 and TRBJ2-3; D may be TRBD2 (6 bases). The CDR3 consists of 16 residues. Germline loops: CDR1 SGHRS, CDR2 YFSETQ. The V and J ends lost 1 base and 1 base respectively, with 13 bases between them. The CDR3 sequence: CASSLLSWGGTDTQYF. Here the CDR3 DNA reads TGCGCCAGCAGCTTGTTGTCGTGGGGGGGCACAGATACGCAGTATTTT.

J is TRBJ2-7 and V is TRBV7-8; no clear D. V was cut by 4 bases and J by 9 bases, with 16 bases left in between. Looked up from germline, CDR1 is SGHVS and CDR2 is FQNEAQ. CDR3 length: 13 amino acids. Written as DNA, the CDR3 is TGTGCCAGCAGCTCTCCTACGACCATGGGGCAGTACGTC. Its translation is CASSSPTTMGQYV.

The V gene is TRBV18, the J gene TRBJ1-1, with D maybe TRBD1 (6 bases). The CDR3 consists of 14 residues. Trimming removed 5 bases at V and 4 bases at J, with 14 bases between. Per germline, CDR1 KGHSH and CDR2 LQKENI. The CDR3 region is CASSVGGGGTEAFF. The CDR3 bases are TGTGCCAGCTCAGTGGGCGGGGGCGGCACTGAAGCTTTCTTT.

This chain connects TRBV24-1 to TRBJ2-2; D may be TRBD1 (6 bases). V lost 8 bases, J lost 7 bases, and 13 bases lay in between. Germline values: CDR1 KGHDR, CDR2 SFDVKD. The CDR3 is 13 amino acids. The CDR3 bases are TGTGCCACCAAAAACAGGGTTGACGGGGAGCTGTTTTTT. It codes for CATKNRVDGELFF.

The CDR3 is CASSTTGGRADTQYF. CDR3 nucleotides: TGTGCCAGCAGTACTACAGGGGGCAGGGCAGATACGCAGTATTTT. V and J are TRBV6-5 and TRBJ2-3; 9 bases agree with TRBD1. CDR3 length: 15 amino acids. CDR1 is MNHEY and CDR2 is SVGAGI in the germline V gene. V shed 5 bases, J shed 4 bases, and the junction held 7 bases outside the gene matches.

This clone has only a few counts. This chain uses TRBV4-2 with TRBJ1-1; D is ambiguous. CDR3 length equals 15 residues. Germline V gene lookup returns CDR1 LGHNA and CDR2 YNFKEQ. V gave up 4 bases and J gave up 1 base, with 13 bases separating them. The CDR3 nucleotides are TGTGCCAGCAGCCCACAGCTAGTTTCGAACACTGAAGCTTTCTTT. It is translated as CASSPQLVSNTEAFF.

The CDR3 nucleotides read TGTGCCAGCAGCGTAGACAGGATGGACCCCACTATTCAGTACTTC. It yields the protein CASSVDRMDPTIQYF. V usage is TRBV6-5 and J usage is TRBJ2-4; maybe TRBD1 (6 bases). Germline values: CDR1 MNHEY, CDR2 SVGAGI. This CDR3 region has 15 residues. Trimming cost V 6 bases and J 10 bases, with 22 bases left between them.

The V call is TRBV18, the J call TRBJ2-4, with D tentatively TRBD1 (6 bases). Germline CDR1 and CDR2: KGHSH and LQKENI. V gave up 1 base and J gave up 5 bases, with 6 bases separating them. The CDR3 covers 13 residues. The CDR3 spells CASSPRQENIQYF. Written as DNA, the CDR3 is TGTGCCAGCTCACCACGACAGGAAAACATTCAGTACTTC.

This clone was detected only once. The chain employs TRBV2 and TRBJ2-1, with TRBD2 identical over 9 bases. CDR1 and CDR2 (germline): SNHLY, FYNNEI. J was trimmed by 15 bases and V by 5 bases; bases with no gene match: 8. The CDR3 is 12 residues long. CDR3 protein: CASSPDSGSLFF. The CDR3 DNA follows: TGTGCCAGCAGTCCCGATAGCGGGAGTCTGTTCTTC.

This clone has just a few counts. The V gene is TRBV24-1, the J gene TRBJ2-3; 7 nucleotides agree with TRBD2. After removal of 5 bases from V and 1 base from J, the junction contained 5 bases not matched to a gene. The V gene's germline CDR1 is KGHDR and CDR2 SFDVKD. The CDR3 is 15 residues long. CDR3 nucleotides: TGTGCCACCAGTGGGGAGGGGCCGGGCACAGATACGCAGTATTTT. This gives the protein CATSGEGPGTDTQYF.

The chain links TRBV18 to TRBJ2-3; D unresolved. V lost 3 bases to trimming and J lost 3 bases, with 10 bases between them. This CDR3 spans 14 amino acids. Germline CDR1 is KGHSH and CDR2 is LQKENI. Here the CDR3 reads CASSPSLGTDTQYF. As DNA, the CDR3 is TGTGCCAGCTCACCTTCCCTGGGAACAGATACGCAGTATTTT.

CDR3 in amino acids: CASSLSTDTQYF. The CDR3 nucleotides read TGTGCCAGCAGCTTAAGCACAGATACGCAGTATTTT. The V call is TRBV7-3, the J call TRBJ2-3; D gene unclear. V was cut by 1 base and J by 1 base, with 0 bases left in between. The CDR3 runs to 12 residues. The germline V gene encodes CDR1 SGHTA and CDR2 FQGTGA. Using reference TRBV7-3 and TRBJ2-3 for the parts outside the CDR3, the full variable domain is GAGVSQTPSNKVTEKGKYVELRCDPISGHTALYWYRQSLGQGPEFLIYFQGTGAADDSGLPNDRFFAVRPEGSVSTLKIQRTERGDSAVYLCASSLSTDTQYFGPGTRLTVL.

The rearrangement joins TRBV18 to TRBJ1-5; TRBD1 is a possible D gene (5 bases). Germline V gene lookup returns CDR1 KGHSH and CDR2 LQKENI. CDR3 length equals 14 residues. Trimming left V 3 bases short and J 5 bases short, with 11 bases between. DNA for the CDR3: TGTGCCAGCTCACCTGGAGGGGACGATCAGCCCCAGCATTTT. It codes for CASSPGGDDQPQHF.

The V call is TRBV7-2, the J call TRBJ2-1; 7 positions agree with TRBD2. Germline CDR1 reads SGHTA; CDR2 reads FQGNSA. The trim removed 5 bases at V and 8 bases at J, leaving 9 bases unmatched. There are 14 residues in the CDR3. CDR3 sequence reads: CASSLTASGDEQFF. The CDR3 region has the DNA TGTGCCAGCAGCCTAACCGCGAGCGGGGATGAGCAGTTCTTC.

The V and J genes are TRBV7-2 and TRBJ1-6, with D uncertain. This CDR3 contains 14 residues. Germline CDR1 and CDR2: SGHTA and FQGNSA. V lost 5 bases to trimming and J lost 5 bases, with 10 bases between them. CDR3 loop: CASSQPINNSPLHF. Here the CDR3 DNA reads TGTGCCAGCAGCCAACCGATAAATAATTCACCCCTCCACTTT.

The chain has TRBV9 and TRBJ1-1, with TRBD1 identical over 7 bases. Trimming removed 2 bases from V and 4 bases from J; junction bases left unmatched: 8. The CDR3 covers 15 residues. Germline V gives CDR1 SGDLS, CDR2 YYNGEE. CDR3 DNA: TGTGCCAGCAGCGTCCTTACAGGGGTTGGCACTGAAGCTTTCTTT. Protein: CASSVLTGVGTEAFF. The complete variable domain, with remaining parts taken from reference TRBV9 and TRBJ1-1, reads DSGVTQTPKHLITATGQRVTLRCSPRSGDLSVYWYQQSLDQGLQFLIQYYNGEERAKGNILERFSAQQFPDLHSELNLSSLELGDSALYFCASSVLTGVGTEAFFGQGTRLTVV.

CDR3 nucleotides: TGTGCCAGCAGCCGAGGGACAGGGAGTTTAAATGAGCAGTTCTTC. Protein product: CASSRGTGSLNEQFF. The V and J genes are TRBV3-1 (or the pseudogene TRBV3-2) and TRBJ2-1; 9 bases map to TRBD1. This CDR3 is 15 amino acids long. The germline gives CDR1 LGHDT, CDR2 YNNKEL (reference sequence). Trimming took 4 bases from V and 7 from J; bases not matched to a gene: 8.

This chain connects TRBV19 to TRBJ1-5; TRBD1 might be the D (5 bases). The germline gives CDR1 LNHDA, CDR2 SQIVND (reference sequence). CDR3 size: 15 residues. Trimming left V 0 bases short and J 6 bases short, with 12 bases between. The CDR3, as DNA: TGTGCCAGTAGTATAGAAGGGACCGCGGGTCAGCCCCAGCATTTT. Residues: CASSIEGTAGQPQHF.

The rearrangement joins TRBV28 to TRBJ2-2, with 9 bases lining up with TRBD1. With V trimmed by 2 bases and J by 4 bases, 5 bases remained unmatched. The CDR3 covers 16 residues. Germline V CDR1 and CDR2: MDHEN, SYDVKM. CDR3 coding DNA: TGTGCCAGCAGTTTACAGACAGGGGGTAGCACCGGGGAGCTGTTTTTT. Translated, it gives CASSLQTGGSTGELFF.

This sequence joins TRBV24-1 and TRBJ2-3; D ambiguous. V lost 6 bases to trimming and J lost 3 bases, with 6 bases between them. The CDR3 sequence is 12 residues long. From germline, CDR1 is KGHDR and CDR2 SFDVKD. The CDR3 reads CATSIGTDTQYF. DNA for the CDR3: TGTGCCACCAGTATAGGGACAGATACGCAGTATTTT.

This clone was observed a few times. This rearrangement joins TRBV5-1 to TRBJ1-6; TRBD1 aligns across 10 bases. The CDR3 spans 14 residues. J gave up 11 bases and V 4 bases, and 6 bases lay outside the gene matches. Germline CDR1 is SGHRS and CDR2 is YFSETQ. The CDR3 sequence: CASSPGTGDTPLHF. CDR3 in DNA: TGCGCCAGCAGCCCCGGGACAGGGGATACACCCCTCCACTTT. The full variable domain, rest sourced from reference TRBV5-1 and TRBJ1-6, is KAGVTQTPRYLIKTRGQQVTLSCSPISGHRSVSWYQQTPGQGLQFLFEYFSETQRNKGNFPGRFSGRQFSNSRSEMNVSTLELGDSALYLCASSPGTGDTPLHFGNGTRLTVT.

This rearrangement joins TRBV24-1 to TRBJ1-2; D may be TRBD1 (5 bases). Trimming removed 3 bases from V and 6 bases from J, with 13 bases in between. The CDR3 consists of 14 residues. Germline lookup yields CDR1 KGHDR and CDR2 SFDVKD. The CDR3: CATSDQGIDHGYTF. The DNA for the CDR3 is TGTGCCACCAGTGATCAGGGAATCGACCATGGCTACACCTTC.

This chain joins TRBV19 and TRBJ2-1; 8 nucleotides agree with TRBD2. Germline assignment: CDR1 LNHDA and CDR2 SQIVND (reference sequence). The CDR3 totals 16 residues. V was clipped by 3 bases and J by 1 base; unmatched bases: 5. CDR3: CASSIIGGASYNEQFF. CDR3 nucleotides: TGTGCCAGTAGTATTATCGGGGGGGCTTCCTACAATGAGCAGTTCTTC.

This chain joins TRBV28 and TRBJ1-5, with TRBD1 matching 8 bases. The CDR3 spans 15 residues. Losses at the gene ends were 1 base for V and 4 bases for J; bases not matched to a gene: 3. Germline V gives CDR1 MDHEN, CDR2 SYDVKM. In DNA, the CDR3 is TGTGCCAGCAGTTTATCGGACAGGGTGAATCAGCCCCAGCATTTT. Its protein product is CASSLSDRVNQPQHF.

V is TRBV6-2 or TRBV6-3 and J is TRBJ2-1; 11 nucleotides match TRBD1. Trimming removed 2 bases from V and 3 bases from J; junction bases left unmatched: 6. In germline, CDR1 is MNHEY, CDR2 SVGEGT. This CDR3 comprises 17 residues. For the CDR3, the DNA is TGTGCCAGCAGTTACCCCCGGACAGGGGGCCTCTACAATGAGCAGTTCTTC. Encoded protein: CASSYPRTGGLYNEQFF.

The chain joins TRBV9 to TRBJ2-3, with 7 bases aligning to TRBD1. The germline V gene encodes CDR1 SGDLS and CDR2 YYNGEE. This CDR3 has 17 residues. V lost 3 bases and J lost 2; bases outside the gene matches: 12. The CDR3 protein is CASSARQGARYTDTQYF. The CDR3 coding sequence is TGTGCCAGCAGCGCCAGACAGGGAGCTCGGTACACAGATACGCAGTATTTT.